This record concerns one T cell receptor beta chain sequence. Its antigen is not identified. Germline V lookup: CDR1 MNHNS, CDR2 SASEGT. This CDR3 comprises 14 residues. Trimming took 10 bases from V and 2 from J, leaving 18 bases between them. The sample belongs to a study of beta chain features in type 1 diabetes. Since all of the isolated RNA was reverse transcribed, expressed TCRB transcripts were what got sequenced. Sequenced by immunoSEQ multiplex PCR; TCRdb stores in-frame clones only, minus some. The data contain 500,000 to 850,000 clones, over 12% of them singletons. General study points: Diminished insertions and augmented deletions at VDJ junctions characterized type 1 diabetes patients. When Type 1 diabetes patients were examined, their TCRB CDR3s proved moderately but significantly shorter in all four CD4+ subsets.

Cell sorting via CD45RO/CCR7/CD25/CD127/CD95/CD27 was performed to obtain CD4+ naive, central memory, regulatory and stem cell-like memory cells. V and J are TRBV6-1 and TRBJ2-7; D may be TRBD1 (6 bases). Sequencing was carried out using naive CD4+ T cells from blood. The TCR sequence derives from a man in his late teens or twenties with type 1 diabetes. The DNA for the CDR3 is TGTGCCACCAGGGGCGGGCAAGGAGCCTACGAGCAGTACTTC. Translating gives CATRGGQGAYEQYF.